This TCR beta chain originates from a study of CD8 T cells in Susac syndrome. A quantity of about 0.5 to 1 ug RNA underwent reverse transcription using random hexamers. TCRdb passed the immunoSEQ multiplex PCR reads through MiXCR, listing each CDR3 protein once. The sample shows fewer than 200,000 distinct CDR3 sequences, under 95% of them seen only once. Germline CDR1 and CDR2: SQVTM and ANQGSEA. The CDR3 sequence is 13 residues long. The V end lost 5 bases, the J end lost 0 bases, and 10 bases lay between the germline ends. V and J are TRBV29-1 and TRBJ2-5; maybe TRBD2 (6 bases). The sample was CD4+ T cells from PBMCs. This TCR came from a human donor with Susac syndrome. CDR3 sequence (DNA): TGCAGCGTTCGGGACTCGTACCAAGAGACCCAGTACTTC. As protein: CSVRDSYQETQYF.